Listed below are T cell receptor beta chains from one sample, sequenced in a study of regulatory T cells in long-lasting Graves disease. Each CDR3 protein gets one entry after TCRdb re-called the multiplex PCR reads with MiXCR. The table lists 310,000 or so distinct CDR3 sequences, around a fifth of them singletons, with less than 35% in the top ten. The sequences come from peripheral blood mononuclear cells (PBMCs), collected when the disease was refractory, from a patient treated with antithyroid drugs. These receptors came from a female donor with Graves disease. Each CDR3 is given without its conserved first and last residue. D genes are given only for firm matches.

ASRPLRKGITTNEKLF	TRBV27	TRBJ1-4	.
ASSYDRDTEAF	TRBV6-5	TRBJ1-1	TRBD1
ASKGGAGVRTEAF	TRBV6-2/TRBV6-3	TRBJ1-1	.
ASSLGAVGAYEQY	TRBV11-3	TRBJ2-7	.
AWSVLTGPSYEQY	TRBV30	TRBJ2-7	.
ASSQVATGNEKLF	TRBV4-1	TRBJ1-4	TRBD1
SAVTGGANQPQH	TRBV20-1	TRBJ1-5	TRBD1
ASSEWGADTQY	TRBV5-1	TRBJ2-3	.
ASSRQLYGYT	TRBV12-3/TRBV12-4	TRBJ1-2	.
SARQGSHEQY	TRBV20-1	TRBJ2-7	.
ASSFPGTAGTEAF	TRBV7-9	TRBJ1-1	.
ASSFGAMNTEAF	TRBV27	TRBJ1-1	.
ASSRGGPSHGYT	TRBV28	TRBJ1-2	.
ASSPLDRGRAEAF	TRBV5-5	TRBJ1-1	TRBD1
ASSLRIQGSYGHT	TRBV7-8	TRBJ1-2	.
AWRVGLAVYTGELF	TRBV30	TRBJ2-2	TRBD2
ASSFPTNYGYT	TRBV12-3/TRBV12-4	TRBJ1-2	.
ASSLLSPPNTEAF	TRBV5-1	TRBJ1-1	.
ASALAGELF	TRBV7-9	TRBJ2-2	.
ASSLPSGATNEKLF	TRBV5-1	TRBJ1-4	.
ASSLWVGGSPLH	TRBV7-2	TRBJ1-6	.
SVHPTSGGQETQY	TRBV29-1	TRBJ2-5	TRBD2
ASSRDRGSYEQY	TRBV2	TRBJ2-7	TRBD1
ASSQAGGTGELF	TRBV3-1	TRBJ2-2	TRBD2
SVAKVAGSFETQY	TRBV29-1	TRBJ2-5	.
ASSLRPGTINEKLF	TRBV27	TRBJ1-4	.
ASSSTGQGNYGYT	TRBV28	TRBJ1-2	TRBD1
SATPAPTGNSPLH	TRBV20-1	TRBJ1-6	TRBD1
ATFFGAGELF	TRBV6-1	TRBJ2-2	.
ASSAGTAYGYT	TRBV28	TRBJ1-2	.
ASSLYMGAGSPLH	TRBV7-8	TRBJ1-6	.
ASRGLAGGETQY	TRBV19	TRBJ2-5	TRBD2
ASSPERVQPQH	TRBV18	TRBJ1-5	.
ASSVGNTEAF	TRBV27	TRBJ1-1	.
ATSDQDRVYGYT	TRBV24-1	TRBJ1-2	TRBD1
ASSYPGLAGGAMTDTQY	TRBV6-2/TRBV6-3	TRBJ2-3	TRBD2
ASSLQANSGNTIY	TRBV7-9	TRBJ1-3	.
ASSFWGKRLAELLQETQY	TRBV7-9	TRBJ2-5	TRBD2
ASSTGTGREKLF	TRBV12-3/TRBV12-4	TRBJ1-4	TRBD1
ASSYSGARGNPYEQY	TRBV6-5	TRBJ2-7	.
ASATDSGANVLT	TRBV12-3/TRBV12-4	TRBJ2-6	.
ASSLRRMNTEAF	TRBV28	TRBJ1-1	.
ASSLSTPQQEPRGGYT	TRBV28	TRBJ1-2	.
ASRTPPGEQY	TRBV6-1	TRBJ2-7	.
ASSPGQYREQY	TRBV12-3/TRBV12-4	TRBJ2-7	TRBD1
ASSQATGGRNEKLF	TRBV3-1	TRBJ1-4	.
ASSFRRLNTGEPF	TRBV13	TRBJ2-2	.
ASSEQGLGETQY	TRBV2	TRBJ2-5	.
ASIADNTEAF	TRBV6-1	TRBJ1-1	.
ATSDGGYEQY	TRBV24-1	TRBJ2-7	.
ASSLVLGTPNQPQH	TRBV7-8	TRBJ1-5	.
ASSMRGYNQPQH	TRBV19	TRBJ1-5	.